The sequence of this T cell receptor beta chain was determined in a study of cytomegalovirus exposure and HLA in healthy donors. Study-wide context: The study's early data release held roughly 91 million unique TCRs from HLA-typed donors. Study-wide points: Altogether, 160 or so TCR beta chains were recorded as cytomegalovirus-associated. According to an earlier analysis, most TCR beta V segments yielded productive rearrangements about 87% or about 30% of the time. Reported results showed that the classifier diagnosed cytomegalovirus status with high specificity and sensitivity.

This CDR3 spans 15 amino acids. Germline CDR1 is SGHTA and CDR2 is FQGNSA. V shed 4 bases and J shed 1 base, with 10 bases lying between them. Notes on this clone: The antigen remains unidentified.

PCR used 60 Vbeta primers and 13 Jbeta primers. TCRdb's table, derived via immunoSEQ multiplex PCR, lists solely in-frame clones and lacks some. The repertoire holds around 200,000 clones, over 75% seen once, with around 1.7% in the top ten. The specimen was PBMCs. This TCR was recovered from a man younger than 30 in good health and CMV-seronegative. V usage is TRBV7-2 and J usage is TRBJ2-2; weak D call: TRBD1 (5 bases). CDR3 sequence: CASSYRTLNTGELFF. CDR3 in DNA: TGTGCCAGCAGCTACCGGACATTGAACACCGGGGAGCTGTTTTTT.